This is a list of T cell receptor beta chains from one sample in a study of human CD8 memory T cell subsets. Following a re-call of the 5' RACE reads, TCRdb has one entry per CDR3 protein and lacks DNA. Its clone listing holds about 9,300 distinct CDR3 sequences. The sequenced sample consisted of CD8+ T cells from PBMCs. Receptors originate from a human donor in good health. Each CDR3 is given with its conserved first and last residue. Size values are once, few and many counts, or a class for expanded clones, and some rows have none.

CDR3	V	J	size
CASSLKHPGQSQETQYF	TRBV7-6	TRBJ2-5	.
CASSVGQGNTEAFF	TRBV9	TRBJ1-1	.
CASKGIYGYTF	TRBV19	TRBJ1-2	.
CASSIAGGTYEQYF	TRBV19	TRBJ2-7	.
CASSPGQVGGYQETQYF	TRBV6-5	TRBJ2-5	.
CASRSSNTNEQFF	TRBV28	TRBJ2-1	.
CASSPEESHYGYTF	TRBV9	TRBJ1-2	.
CASSLSGTGSNEQFF	TRBV6-2/TRBV6-3	TRBJ2-1	.
CASKGVRSPELFF	TRBV19	TRBJ2-2	.
CSVRDLWGHNEQFF	TRBV29-1	TRBJ2-1	.
CASSSPVTSSGNTIYF	TRBV7-6	TRBJ1-3	medium-sized
CASRGPPGGLTDTQYF	TRBV7-9	TRBJ2-3	.
CASTAGTGYSNQPQHF	TRBV19	TRBJ1-5	.
CASSLTGYEQYF	TRBV5-1	TRBJ2-7	.